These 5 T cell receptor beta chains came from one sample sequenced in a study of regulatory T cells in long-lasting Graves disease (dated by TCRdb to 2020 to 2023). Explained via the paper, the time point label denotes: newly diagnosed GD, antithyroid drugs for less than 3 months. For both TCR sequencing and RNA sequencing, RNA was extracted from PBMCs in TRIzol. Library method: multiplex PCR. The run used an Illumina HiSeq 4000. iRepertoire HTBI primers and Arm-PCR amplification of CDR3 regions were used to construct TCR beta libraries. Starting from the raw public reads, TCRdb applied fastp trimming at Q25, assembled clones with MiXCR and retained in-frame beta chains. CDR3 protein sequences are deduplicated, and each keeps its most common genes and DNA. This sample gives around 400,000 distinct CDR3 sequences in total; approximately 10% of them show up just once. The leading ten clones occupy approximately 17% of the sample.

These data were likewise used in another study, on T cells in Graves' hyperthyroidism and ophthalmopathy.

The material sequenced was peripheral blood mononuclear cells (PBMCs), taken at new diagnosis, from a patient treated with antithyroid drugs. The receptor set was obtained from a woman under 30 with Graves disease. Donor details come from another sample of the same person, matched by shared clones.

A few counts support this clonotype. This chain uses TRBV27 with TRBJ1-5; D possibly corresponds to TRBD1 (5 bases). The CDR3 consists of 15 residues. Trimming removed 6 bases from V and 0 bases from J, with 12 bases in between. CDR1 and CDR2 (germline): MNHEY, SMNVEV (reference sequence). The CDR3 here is CASRLTEYSNQPQHF. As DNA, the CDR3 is TGTGCCAGCAGACTGACAGAATATAGCAATCAGCCCCAGCATTTT.

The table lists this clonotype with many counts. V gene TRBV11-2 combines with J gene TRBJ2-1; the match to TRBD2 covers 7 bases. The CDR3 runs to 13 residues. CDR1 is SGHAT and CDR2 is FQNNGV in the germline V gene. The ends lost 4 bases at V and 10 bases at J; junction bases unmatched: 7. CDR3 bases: TGTGCCAGCAGCTCCACACTAGCGTACGAGCAGTTCTTC. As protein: CASSSTLAYEQFF. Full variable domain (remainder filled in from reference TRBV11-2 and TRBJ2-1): EAGVAQSPRYKIIEKRQSVAFWCNPISGHATLYWYQQILGQGPKLLIQFQNNGVVDDSQLPKDRFSAERLKGVDSTLKIQPAKLEDSAVYLCASSSTLAYEQFFGPGTRLTVL.

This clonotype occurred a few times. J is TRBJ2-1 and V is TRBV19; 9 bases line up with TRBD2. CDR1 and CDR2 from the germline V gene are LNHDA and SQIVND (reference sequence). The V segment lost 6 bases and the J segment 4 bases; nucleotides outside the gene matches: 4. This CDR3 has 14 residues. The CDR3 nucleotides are TGTGCCAGTAGCCATAGCGGGGGTTACAATGAGCAGTTCTTC. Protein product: CASSHSGGYNEQFF.

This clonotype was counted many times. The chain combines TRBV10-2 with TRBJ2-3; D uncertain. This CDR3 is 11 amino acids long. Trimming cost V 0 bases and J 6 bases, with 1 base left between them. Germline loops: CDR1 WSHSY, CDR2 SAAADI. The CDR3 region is CASSESDTQYF. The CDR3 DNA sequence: TGCGCCAGCAGTGAGTCGGATACGCAGTATTTT.

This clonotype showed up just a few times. CDR3 nucleotides: TGTGCCACCAGCAGAGGAGGGGTGGGCACAGATACGCAGTATTTT. Protein product: CATSRGGVGTDTQYF. The chain uses TRBV15 and TRBJ2-3; D is possibly TRBD1 or TRBD2 (5 bases each). V lost 1 base to trimming and J lost 1 base, with 9 bases between them. This CDR3 is 15 amino acids long. Looked up from germline, CDR1 is LNHNV and CDR2 is YYDKDF (reference sequence).